Listed below are T cell receptor beta chains from one sample, sequenced in a study of T-cell reconstitution after alpha-beta-depleted transplantation in children. TCRdb redid the calling of the PCR reads with MiXCR, one entry per CDR3 protein. Of 600,000 to 800,000 distinct CDR3 sequences in the sample, over 10% are singletons; the top ten hold 0.79%. The sample in question was PBMCs, obtained before TCRalphabeta/CD19-depleted stem cell transplant. These receptors were taken from a girl aged 2 to 9 with congenital amegakaryocytic thrombocytopenia, due to receive a stem cell transplant. The CDR3 runs from the conserved cysteine through the conserved F or W. D genes are given only for firm matches. Clone sizes are given selectively: once, few, many, or a class where the clone is expanded.

abundance,j_gene,v_gene,d_gene,CDR3nt,CDR3aa
many,TRBJ2-4,TRBV12-3/TRBV12-4,.,TGTGCCAGCAGCCCCACGGTTGGCAAAAACATTCAGTACTTC,CASSPTVGKNIQYF
many,TRBJ2-7,TRBV5-6,TRBD1,TGTGCCAGCGGGACAGGGTATTCCTACGAGCAGTACTTC,CASGTGYSYEQYF
many,TRBJ1-1,TRBV29-1,.,TGCAGCGTTGCTCTTCCCACTGAAGCTTTCTTT,CSVALPTEAFF
.,TRBJ2-1,TRBV15,.,TGTGCCACCAGCAGATACCAGGGGCTTCTGTACAATGAGCAGTTCTTC,CATSRYQGLLYNEQFF
many,TRBJ2-1,TRBV20-1,TRBD2,TGCAGTGCACGGGAGGGCCGCTTCAATGAGCAGTTCTTC,CSAREGRFNEQFF
many,TRBJ2-1,TRBV12-3/TRBV12-4,TRBD2,TGTGCCAGCAGCCAGCGGGGTTACAATGAGCAGTTCTTC,CASSQRGYNEQFF
few,TRBJ1-2,TRBV5-1,TRBD1,TGCGCCACCGGCCCGGGACAGGGGCCCATCAACTATGGCTACACCTTC,CATGPGQGPINYGYTF
.,TRBJ2-5,TRBV28,TRBD2,TGTGCCAGCAGTTTAAGGCTAGCGGGAGTCGTAGGGGAGACCCAGTACTTC,CASSLRLAGVVGETQYF
many,TRBJ2-1,TRBV3-1,.,TGTGCCAGCAGCCAGGGGTATCGAGATTACAATGAGCAGTTCTTC,CASSQGYRDYNEQFF
few,TRBJ1-5,TRBV5-1,.,TGCGCCAGCAGCCCGGAACCCAGACAGCCCCAGCATTTT,CASSPEPRQPQHF
few,TRBJ2-5,TRBV20-1,.,TGCAGTGCAACTAAACCGGGCCTTAACCAAGAGACCCAGTACTTC,CSATKPGLNQETQYF
many,TRBJ2-7,TRBV7-8,TRBD1,TGTGCCGGCAAGCTGTCGCAGGGGGCCGACGAGCAGTACTTC,CAGKLSQGADEQYF
few,TRBJ2-3,TRBV5-1,TRBD2,TGCGCCAGCAGCTTGGGGGTCGCGGGAGGGCCAGGAGATACGCAGTATTTT,CASSLGVAGGPGDTQYF
many,TRBJ2-3,TRBV27,TRBD1,TGTGCCAGCACTGGACAGGGCCCAGATACGCAGTATTTT,CASTGQGPDTQYF
.,TRBJ1-3,TRBV6-1,.,TGTGCCAGCAGTGAACAGGGTGGAAACACCATATATTTT,CASSEQGGNTIYF
many,TRBJ2-5,TRBV20-1,TRBD1,TGCAGTGCCCCACCGGGACAGGGTTGGACCCAGTACTTC,CSAPPGQGWTQYF
.,TRBJ1-4,TRBV5-1,.,TGCGCCAGCAGCTTGGCAGGGCCGGATGAAAAACTGTTTTTT,CASSLAGPDEKLFF
.,TRBJ2-1,TRBV20-1,TRBD1,TGCAGTGCTCCTCCGACAGGGGGCGCCCACAATGAGCAGTTCTTC,CSAPPTGGAHNEQFF
.,TRBJ2-5,TRBV20-1,.,TGCAGTGCTAACCGGCAAGAGACCCAGTACTTC,CSANRQETQYF
.,TRBJ2-6,TRBV20-1,.,TGCAGTGCCCCGGAGTCGGAAGCTGGGGCCAACGTCCTGACTTTC,CSAPESEAGANVLTF
many,TRBJ2-7,TRBV20-1,.,TGCAGTGCCTCGGGACCCGAGAGCTCCTACGAGCAGTACTTC,CSASGPESSYEQYF
many,TRBJ1-4,TRBV12-3/TRBV12-4,.,TGTGCCAGCAGTTCGAGGGACATCTCCGAAAAACTGTTTTTT,CASSSRDISEKLFF
.,TRBJ2-3,TRBV5-1,.,TGCGCCAGCAGCGGTGGGGTCGGGGATAGGACAGATACGCAGTATTTT,CASSGGVGDRTDTQYF
.,TRBJ2-1,TRBV15,.,TGTGCCACCAGCAGAGAGGGGGACTCCGCTTACAATGAGCAGTTCTTC,CATSREGDSAYNEQFF
many,TRBJ1-3,TRBV20-1,.,TGCAGTGCTAGAGACTTGAATGGACTCTCTGGAAACACCATATATTTT,CSARDLNGLSGNTIYF
.,TRBJ2-1,TRBV5-1,TRBD2,TGCGCCAGCGGCCTCCGGCGGGAGGGATGGGTATCCTACAATGAGCAGTTCTTC,CASGLRREGWVSYNEQFF
.,TRBJ1-2,TRBV18,.,TGTGCCAGCTCACCACCGAGGGGAGGACGGATTGACTATGGCTACACCTTC,CASSPPRGGRIDYGYTF
few,TRBJ2-7,TRBV20-1,.,TGCAGTGCCTCACTTCTCGAGCAGTACTTC,CSASLLEQYF
.,TRBJ2-2,TRBV11-3,.,TGTGCCAGCAGCCGTGGACAGGGAGGGGGCGGGGAGCTGTTTTTT,CASSRGQGGGGELFF
few,TRBJ2-3,TRBV5-1,TRBD2,TGCGCCAGCAGCGTGACTAGCGGGGATCTCACAGATACGCAGTATTTT,CASSVTSGDLTDTQYF
.,TRBJ1-2,TRBV11-2,.,TGTGCCAGCAGCGCCAATCGCTATGGCTACACCTTC,CASSANRYGYTF
few,TRBJ2-7,TRBV7-8,TRBD2,TGTGCCAGCAGCTTAGGGGTTAGCGGGCAGTCCTACGAGCAGTACTTC,CASSLGVSGQSYEQYF
few,TRBJ1-1,TRBV3-1,TRBD1,TGTGCCAGCAGGCGGTGGACAGGAGGTTCCACTGAAGCTTTCTTT,CASRRWTGGSTEAFF
few,TRBJ2-2,TRBV7-9,TRBD1,TGTGCCAGCACCCTATTCGGGACAGGGGGTACCGGGGAGCTGTTTTTT,CASTLFGTGGTGELFF
.,TRBJ2-3,TRBV7-2,.,TGTGCCAGCAGCTTAGCCCCCCCGGGAAAGGGGGCAGATACGCAGTATTTT,CASSLAPPGKGADTQYF
few,TRBJ2-4,TRBV5-1,.,TGCGCCAGCAGCTTGGATTCCCTTGCCATTCAGTACTTC,CASSLDSLAIQYF
many,TRBJ1-1,TRBV30,.,TGTGCCTGGAGTGTACGAGGGGCCAGGACTGAAGCTTTCTTT,CAWSVRGARTEAFF
.,TRBJ1-2,TRBV3-1,.,TGTGCCAGCTCCACCCGCTCCCCAGGGGTGGGAGGTGTGAACTATGGCTACACCTTC,CASSTRSPGVGGVNYGYTF
many,TRBJ2-2,TRBV27,.,TGTGCCAGCAGTTTATTGCCCTCAACCGGGGAGCTGTTTTTT,CASSLLPSTGELFF
.,TRBJ2-5,TRBV7-8,TRBD2,TGTGCCAGCACCCATTTAGCGGGACAAGAGACCCAGTACTTC,CASTHLAGQETQYF